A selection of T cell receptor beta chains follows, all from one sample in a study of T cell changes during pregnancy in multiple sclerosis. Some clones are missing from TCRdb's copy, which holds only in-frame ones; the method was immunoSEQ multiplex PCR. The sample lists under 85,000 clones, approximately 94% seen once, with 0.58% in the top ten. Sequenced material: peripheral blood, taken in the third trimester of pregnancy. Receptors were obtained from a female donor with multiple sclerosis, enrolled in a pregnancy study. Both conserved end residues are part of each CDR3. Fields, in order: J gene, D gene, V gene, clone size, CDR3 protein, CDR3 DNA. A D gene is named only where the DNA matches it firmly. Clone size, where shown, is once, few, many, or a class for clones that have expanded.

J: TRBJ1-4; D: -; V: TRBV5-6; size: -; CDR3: CASSYGWRVGEKLFF; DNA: TGTGCCAGCAGCTATGGGTGGAGGGTTGGAGAAAAACTGTTTTTT
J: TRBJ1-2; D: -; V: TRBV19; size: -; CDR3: CASSIVDSGVWGYTF; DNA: TGTGCCAGTAGTATCGTCGATTCCGGGGTGTGGGGCTACACCTTC
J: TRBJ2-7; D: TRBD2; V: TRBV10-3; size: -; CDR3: CAIRDLGLAGDEQYF; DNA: TGTGCCATCAGGGACCTGGGACTAGCGGGGGACGAGCAGTACTTC
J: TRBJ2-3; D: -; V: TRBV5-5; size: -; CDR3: CASSLNLPNTDTQYF; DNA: TGTGCCAGCAGCTTGAACCTACCCAACACAGATACGCAGTATTTT
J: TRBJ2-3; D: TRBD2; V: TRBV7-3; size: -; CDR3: CASSRQTSGGGDTQYF; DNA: TGTGCCAGCAGCCGGCAAACTAGCGGTGGGGGAGATACGCAGTATTTT
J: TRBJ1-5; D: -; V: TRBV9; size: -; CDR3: CASSVVWRGGGSNQPQHF; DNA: TGTGCCAGCAGCGTAGTATGGAGAGGGGGGGGTAGCAATCAGCCCCAGCATTTT
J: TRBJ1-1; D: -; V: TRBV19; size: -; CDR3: CASSNFRSQNTEAFF; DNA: TGTGCCAGTAGTAATTTCCGGTCGCAAAACACTGAAGCTTTCTTT
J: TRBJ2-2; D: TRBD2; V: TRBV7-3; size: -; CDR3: CASSPLAGATGELFF; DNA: TGTGCCAGCAGCCCACTAGCGGGGGCCACCGGGGAGCTGTTTTTT
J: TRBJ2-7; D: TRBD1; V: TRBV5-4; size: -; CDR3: CASSSRGAGGYEQYF; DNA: TGTGCCAGCAGCTCCCGTGGGGCAGGGGGCTACGAGCAGTACTTC
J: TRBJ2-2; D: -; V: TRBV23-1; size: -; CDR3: CASTPDKPNTGELFF; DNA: TGCGCCAGCACCCCGGACAAACCGAACACCGGGGAGCTGTTTTTT
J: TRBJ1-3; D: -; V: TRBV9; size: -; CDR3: CASSPRGAASGNTIYF; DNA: TGTGCCAGCAGCCCCAGGGGAGCGGCCTCTGGAAACACCATATATTTT
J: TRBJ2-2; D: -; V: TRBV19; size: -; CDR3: CASSISGYTGELFF; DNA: TGTGCCAGTAGTATAAGCGGGTACACCGGGGAGCTGTTTTTT
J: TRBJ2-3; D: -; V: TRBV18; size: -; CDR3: CASSPLPRGSQADTQYF; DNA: TGTGCCAGCTCACCCCTACCGCGGGGTTCACAGGCAGATACGCAGTATTTT
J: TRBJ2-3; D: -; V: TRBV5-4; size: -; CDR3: CASSWGGDTQYF; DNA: TGTGCCAGCAGCTGGGGCGGAGATACGCAGTATTTT
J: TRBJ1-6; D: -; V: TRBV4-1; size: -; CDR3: CASSQAYSTDGSYNSPLHF; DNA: TGCGCCAGCAGCCAAGCGTATTCGACAGACGGCTCCTATAATTCACCCCTCCACTTT
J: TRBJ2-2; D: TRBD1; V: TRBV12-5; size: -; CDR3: CASGKTRDSANTGELFF; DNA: TGTGCTAGTGGCAAAACCCGGGACAGCGCGAACACCGGGGAGCTGTTTTTT
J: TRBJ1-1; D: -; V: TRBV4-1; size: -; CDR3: CASSQIHGNTEAFF; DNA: TGCGCCAGCAGCCAAATCCACGGGAACACTGAAGCTTTCTTT
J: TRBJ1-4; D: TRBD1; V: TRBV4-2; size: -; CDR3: CASSLGQGAPANEKLFF; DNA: TGTGCCAGCAGCCTTGGTCAGGGGGCGCCGGCTAATGAAAAACTGTTTTTT
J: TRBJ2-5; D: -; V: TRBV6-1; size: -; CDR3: CASSEGPRAGETQYF; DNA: TGTGCCAGCAGTGAAGGGCCCAGGGCTGGTGAGACCCAGTACTTC
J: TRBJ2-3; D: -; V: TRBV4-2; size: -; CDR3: CASSQAPGLTDTQYF; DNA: TGTGCCAGCAGCCAAGCGCCAGGGTTGACAGATACGCAGTATTTT
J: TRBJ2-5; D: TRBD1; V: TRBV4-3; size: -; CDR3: CASSRPCSRDRGRVGETQYF; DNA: TGCGCCAGCAGCCGCCCCTGTTCCCGGGACAGGGGGCGAGTCGGGGAGACCCAGTACTTC
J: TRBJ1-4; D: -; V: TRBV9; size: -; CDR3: CASSVSGTNEKLFF; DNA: TGTGCCAGCAGCGTATCAGGAACTAATGAAAAACTGTTTTTT
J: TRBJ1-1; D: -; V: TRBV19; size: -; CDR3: CASSMTGNTEAFF; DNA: TGTGCCAGTAGTATGACAGGGAACACTGAAGCTTTCTTT
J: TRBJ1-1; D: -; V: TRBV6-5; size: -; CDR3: CASTPGGGYTEAFF; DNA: TGTGCCAGCACCCCCGGGGGGGGTTACACTGAAGCTTTCTTT
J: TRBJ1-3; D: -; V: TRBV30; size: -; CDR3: CAWSLTGNTIYF; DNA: TGTGCCTGGAGCCTTACTGGAAACACCATATATTTT
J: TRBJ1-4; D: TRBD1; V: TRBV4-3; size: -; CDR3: CASSQGNRGYNEKLFF; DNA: TGCGCCAGCAGCCAAGGGAACAGGGGTTATAATGAAAAACTGTTTTTT
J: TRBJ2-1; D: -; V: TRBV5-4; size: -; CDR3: CASSRQGANEQFF; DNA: TGTGCCAGCAGCCGGCAAGGGGCCAATGAGCAGTTCTTC
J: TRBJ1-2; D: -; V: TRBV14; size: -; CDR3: CASSSQLDYGYTF; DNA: TGTGCCAGCAGCTCTCAGTTGGACTATGGCTACACCTTC
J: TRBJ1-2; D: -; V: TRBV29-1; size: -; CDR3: CSVERGIKNGYTF; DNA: TGCAGCGTTGAAAGGGGAATTAAGAATGGCTACACCTTC
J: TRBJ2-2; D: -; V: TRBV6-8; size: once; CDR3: CASSSGMNTGELFF; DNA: TGTGCCAGCAGTTCCGGGATGAACACCGGGGAGCTGTTTTTT
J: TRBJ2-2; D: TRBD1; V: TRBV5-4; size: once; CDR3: CASSLGGRGPGELFF; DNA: TGTGCCAGCAGCTTGGGGGGCAGGGGGCCCGGGGAGCTGTTTTTT
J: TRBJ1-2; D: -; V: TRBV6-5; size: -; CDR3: CASSYVTEYGYTF; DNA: TGTGCCAGCAGTTACGTGACAGAGTATGGCTACACCTTC
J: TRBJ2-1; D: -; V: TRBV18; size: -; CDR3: CASSPPGGGMNEQFF; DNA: TGTGCCAGCTCACCACCCGGCGGAGGGATGAATGAGCAGTTCTTC
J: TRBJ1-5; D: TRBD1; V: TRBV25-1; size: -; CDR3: CASDPGQGQPQHF; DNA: TGTGCCAGCGATCCGGGACAGGGCCAGCCCCAGCATTTT
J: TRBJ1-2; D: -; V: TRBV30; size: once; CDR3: CAWSVLAGHDGYTF; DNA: TGTGCCTGGAGTGTACTTGCAGGGCACGATGGCTACACCTTC
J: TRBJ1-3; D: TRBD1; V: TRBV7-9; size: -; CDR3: CASSLGTGSGNTIYF; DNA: TGTGCCAGCAGCTTAGGGACAGGGTCTGGAAACACCATATATTTT
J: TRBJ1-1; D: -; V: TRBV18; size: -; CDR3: CASSPPGARVTFF; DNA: TGTGCCAGCTCACCACCGGGGGCGAGGGTTACTTTCTTT
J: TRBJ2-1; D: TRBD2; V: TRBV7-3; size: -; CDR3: CASSLEGSGAINEQFF; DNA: TGTGCCAGCAGCTTGGAGGGTAGCGGGGCGATCAATGAGCAGTTCTTC
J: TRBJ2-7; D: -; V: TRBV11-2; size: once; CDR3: CASTVTHPAYEQYF; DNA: TGTGCCAGCACCGTAACACATCCTGCCTACGAGCAGTACTTC
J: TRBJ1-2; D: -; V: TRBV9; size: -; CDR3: CASSVTGSWGYTF; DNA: TGTGCCAGCAGCGTAACAGGGTCGTGGGGCTACACCTTC
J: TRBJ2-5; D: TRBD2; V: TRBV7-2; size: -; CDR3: CASSSKIAGGIAETQYF; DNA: TGTGCCAGCAGCTCAAAAATAGCGGGGGGGATTGCAGAGACCCAGTACTTC
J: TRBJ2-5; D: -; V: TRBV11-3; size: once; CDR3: CASSFSYQETQYF; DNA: TGTGCCAGCAGCTTCTCGTACCAAGAGACCCAGTACTTC
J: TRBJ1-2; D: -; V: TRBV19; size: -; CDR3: CASSRQSYGYTF; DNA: TGTGCCAGTAGTAGACAGAGCTATGGCTACACCTTC
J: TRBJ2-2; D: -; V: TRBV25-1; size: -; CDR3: CASSDSATGRTGELFF; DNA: TGTGCCAGCAGTGATAGTGCGACAGGGAGGACCGGGGAGCTGTTTTTT
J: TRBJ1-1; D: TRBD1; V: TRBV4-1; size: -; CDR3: CASSQVPGQGWDTEAFF; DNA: TGCGCCAGCAGCCAAGTCCCGGGACAGGGATGGGACACTGAAGCTTTCTTT
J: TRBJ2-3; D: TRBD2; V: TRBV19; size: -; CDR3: CASSIGTSGLTDTQYF; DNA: TGTGCCAGTAGTATCGGGACTAGCGGTCTCACAGATACGCAGTATTTT
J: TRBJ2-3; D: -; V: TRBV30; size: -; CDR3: CAWNSYTDTQYF; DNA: TGTGCCTGGAACTCTTACACAGATACGCAGTATTTT
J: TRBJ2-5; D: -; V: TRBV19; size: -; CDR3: CASSGRGGQETQYF; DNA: TGTGCCAGTAGCGGACGAGGGGGCCAAGAGACCCAGTACTTC
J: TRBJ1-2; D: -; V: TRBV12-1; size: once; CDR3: CASSKSGTELNYGYTF; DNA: TGTGCCAGCAGCAAATCCGGGACAGAATTGAACTATGGCTACACCTTC
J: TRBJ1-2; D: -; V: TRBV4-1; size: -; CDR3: CASSPAGAPGDYGYTF; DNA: TGCGCCAGCAGCCCAGCCGGCGCCCCAGGGGACTATGGCTACACCTTC
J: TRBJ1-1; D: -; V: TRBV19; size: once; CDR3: CASSSQGMNTEAFF; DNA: TGTGCCAGTAGTTCACAGGGTATGAACACTGAAGCTTTCTTT
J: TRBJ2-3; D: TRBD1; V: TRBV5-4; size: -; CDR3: CASSPGTGGSTDTQYF; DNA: TGTGCCAGCAGCCCCGGGACAGGGGGTAGCACAGATACGCAGTATTTT
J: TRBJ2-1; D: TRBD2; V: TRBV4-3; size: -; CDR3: CASSQHPIEGGNEQFF; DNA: TGCGCCAGCAGCCAGCACCCTATTGAGGGAGGGAATGAGCAGTTCTTC
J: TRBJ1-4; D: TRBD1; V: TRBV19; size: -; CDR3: CASRTAKQGPNEKLFF; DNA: TGTGCCAGTAGGACCGCAAAACAGGGGCCTAATGAAAAACTGTTTTTT
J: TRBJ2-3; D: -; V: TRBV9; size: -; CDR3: CASSVEEDTQYF; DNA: TGTGCCAGCAGCGTAGAAGAGGATACGCAGTATTTT
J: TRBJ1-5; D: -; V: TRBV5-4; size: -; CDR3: CASSLAPSNQPQHF; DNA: TGTGCCAGCAGCTTGGCCCCAAGCAATCAGCCCCAGCATTTT
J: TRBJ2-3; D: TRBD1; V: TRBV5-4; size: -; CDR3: CASSQEKGGQGITDTQYF; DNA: TGTGCCAGCAGCCAAGAAAAAGGGGGACAGGGTATCACAGATACGCAGTATTTT
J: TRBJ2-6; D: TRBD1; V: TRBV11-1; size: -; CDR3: CASSWDRVRVRSGANVLTF; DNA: TGTGCCAGCAGTTGGGACAGGGTTCGGGTAAGGTCTGGGGCCAACGTCCTGACTTTC
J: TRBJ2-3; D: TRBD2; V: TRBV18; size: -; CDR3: CASSPPKRGGFTDTQYF; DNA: TGTGCCAGCTCACCCCCCAAGCGGGGGGGCTTCACAGATACGCAGTATTTT
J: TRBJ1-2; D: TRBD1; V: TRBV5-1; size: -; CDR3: CASSMDRGQEGYTF; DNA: TGCGCCAGCAGCATGGACAGGGGGCAGGAGGGCTACACCTTC